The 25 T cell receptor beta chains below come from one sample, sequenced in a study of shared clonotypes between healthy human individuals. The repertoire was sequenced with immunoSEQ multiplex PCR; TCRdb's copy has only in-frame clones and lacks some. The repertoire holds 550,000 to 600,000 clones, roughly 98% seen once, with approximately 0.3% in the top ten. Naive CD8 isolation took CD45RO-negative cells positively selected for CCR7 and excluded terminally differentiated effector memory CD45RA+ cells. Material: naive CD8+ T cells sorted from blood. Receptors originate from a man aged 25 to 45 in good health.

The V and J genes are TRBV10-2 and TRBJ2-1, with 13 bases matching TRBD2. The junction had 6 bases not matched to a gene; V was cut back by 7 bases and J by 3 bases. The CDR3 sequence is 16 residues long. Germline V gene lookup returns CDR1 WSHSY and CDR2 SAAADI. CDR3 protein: CASIGTSGAGYNEQFF. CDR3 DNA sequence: TGCGCCAGCATAGGGACTAGCGGGGCAGGCTACAATGAGCAGTTCTTC.

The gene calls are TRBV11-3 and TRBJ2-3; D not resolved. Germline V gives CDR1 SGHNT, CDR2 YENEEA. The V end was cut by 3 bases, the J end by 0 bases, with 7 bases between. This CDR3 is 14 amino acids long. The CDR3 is CASSLDGSTDTQYF. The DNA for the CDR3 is TGTGCCAGCAGCTTGGACGGAAGCACAGATACGCAGTATTTT. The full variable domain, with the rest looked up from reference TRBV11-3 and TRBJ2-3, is EAGVVQSPRYKIIEKKQPVAFWCNPISGHNTLYWYLQNLGQGPELLIRYENEEAVDDSQLPKDRFSAERLKGVDSTLKIQPAELGDSAVYLCASSLDGSTDTQYFGPGTRLTVL.

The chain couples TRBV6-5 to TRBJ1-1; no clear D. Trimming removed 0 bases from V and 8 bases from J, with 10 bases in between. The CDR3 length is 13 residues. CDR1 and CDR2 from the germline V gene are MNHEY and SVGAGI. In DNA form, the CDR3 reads TGTGCCAGCAGTTACTCAGGGTTAGGCGAAGCTTTCTTT. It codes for CASSYSGLGEAFF.

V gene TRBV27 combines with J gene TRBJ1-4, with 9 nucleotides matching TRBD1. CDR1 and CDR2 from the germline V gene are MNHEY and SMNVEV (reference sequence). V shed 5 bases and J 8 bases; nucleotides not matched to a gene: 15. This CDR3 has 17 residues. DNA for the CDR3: TGTGCCAGCAGTCCCCTCCCGGGACAGGGCGGGAGCGAAAAACTGTTTTTT. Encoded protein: CASSPLPGQGGSEKLFF.

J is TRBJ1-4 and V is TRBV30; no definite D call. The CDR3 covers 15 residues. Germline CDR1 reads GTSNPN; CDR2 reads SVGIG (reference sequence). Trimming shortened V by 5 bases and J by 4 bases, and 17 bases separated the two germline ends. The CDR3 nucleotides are TGTGCCTGGGCCGGGGAGGCAGCGATTAATGAAAAACTGTTTTTT. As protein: CAWAGEAAINEKLFF.

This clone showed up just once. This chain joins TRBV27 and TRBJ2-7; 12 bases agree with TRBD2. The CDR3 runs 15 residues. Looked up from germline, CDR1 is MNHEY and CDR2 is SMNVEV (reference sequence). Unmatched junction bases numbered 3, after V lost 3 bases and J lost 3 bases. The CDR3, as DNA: TGTGCCAGCAGTTTGACTAGCGGGAGTTACTACGAGCAGTACTTC. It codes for CASSLTSGSYYEQYF.

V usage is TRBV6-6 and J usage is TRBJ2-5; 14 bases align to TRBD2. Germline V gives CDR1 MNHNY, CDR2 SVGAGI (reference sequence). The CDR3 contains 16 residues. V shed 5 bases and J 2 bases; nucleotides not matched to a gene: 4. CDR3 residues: CASSTRLAGGQETQYF. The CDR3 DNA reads TGTGCCAGCAGTACCCGACTAGCGGGAGGGCAAGAGACCCAGTACTTC.

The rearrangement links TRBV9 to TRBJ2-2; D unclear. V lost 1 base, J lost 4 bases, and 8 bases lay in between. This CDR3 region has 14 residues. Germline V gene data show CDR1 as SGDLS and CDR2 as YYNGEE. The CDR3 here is CASSVWRSTGELFF. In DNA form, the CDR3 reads TGTGCCAGCAGCGTATGGAGAAGCACCGGGGAGCTGTTTTTT. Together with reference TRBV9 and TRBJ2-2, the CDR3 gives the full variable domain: DSGVTQTPKHLITATGQRVTLRCSPRSGDLSVYWYQQSLDQGLQFLIQYYNGEERAKGNILERFSAQQFPDLHSELNLSSLELGDSALYFCASSVWRSTGELFFGEGSRLTVL.

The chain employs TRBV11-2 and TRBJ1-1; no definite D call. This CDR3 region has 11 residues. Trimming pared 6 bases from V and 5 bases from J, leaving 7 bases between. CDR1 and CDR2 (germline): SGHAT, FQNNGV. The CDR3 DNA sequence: TGTGCCAGCAGAGCTATTACTGAAGCTTTCTTT. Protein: CASRAITEAFF.

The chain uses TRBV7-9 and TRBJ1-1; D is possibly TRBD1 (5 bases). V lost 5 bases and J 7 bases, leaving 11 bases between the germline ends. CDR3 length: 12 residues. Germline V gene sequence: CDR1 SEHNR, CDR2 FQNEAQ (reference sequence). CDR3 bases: TGTGCCAGCAGCCTCCAGGGAAATGAAGCTTTCTTT. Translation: CASSLQGNEAFF.

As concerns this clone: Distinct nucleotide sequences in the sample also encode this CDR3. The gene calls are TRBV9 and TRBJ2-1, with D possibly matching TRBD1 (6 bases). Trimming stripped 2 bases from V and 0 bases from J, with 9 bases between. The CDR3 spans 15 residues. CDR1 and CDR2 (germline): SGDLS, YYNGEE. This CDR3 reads CASSVEDSSYNEQFF. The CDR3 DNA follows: TGTGCCAGCAGCGTTGAGGACAGCTCCTACAATGAGCAGTTCTTC.

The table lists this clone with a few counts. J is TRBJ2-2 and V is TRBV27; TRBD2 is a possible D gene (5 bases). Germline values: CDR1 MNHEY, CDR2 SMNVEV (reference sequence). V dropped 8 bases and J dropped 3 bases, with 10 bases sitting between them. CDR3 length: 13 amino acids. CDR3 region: CASLSGYTGELFF. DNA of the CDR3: TGTGCCAGCCTAAGCGGATACACCGGGGAGCTGTTTTTT.

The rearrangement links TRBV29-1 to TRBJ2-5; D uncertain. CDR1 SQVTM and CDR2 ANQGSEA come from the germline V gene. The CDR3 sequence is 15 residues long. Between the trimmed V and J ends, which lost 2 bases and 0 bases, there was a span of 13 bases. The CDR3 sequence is CSVEMRRNYQETQYF. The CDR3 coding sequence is TGCAGCGTTGAAATGCGGAGAAACTACCAAGAGACCCAGTACTTC.

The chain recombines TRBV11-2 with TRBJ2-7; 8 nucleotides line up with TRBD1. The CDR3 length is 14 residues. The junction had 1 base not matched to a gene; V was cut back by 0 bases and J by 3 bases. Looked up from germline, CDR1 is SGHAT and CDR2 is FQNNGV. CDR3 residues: CASSLETGDYEQYF. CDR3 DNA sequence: TGTGCCAGCAGCTTAGAGACAGGGGACTACGAGCAGTACTTC.

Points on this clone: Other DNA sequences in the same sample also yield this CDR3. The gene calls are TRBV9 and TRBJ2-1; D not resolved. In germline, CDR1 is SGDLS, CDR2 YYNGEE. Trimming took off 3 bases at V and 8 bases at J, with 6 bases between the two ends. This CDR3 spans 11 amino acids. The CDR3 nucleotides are TGTGCCAGCAGCGAAGGAGATGAGCAGTTCTTC. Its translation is CASSEGDEQFF.

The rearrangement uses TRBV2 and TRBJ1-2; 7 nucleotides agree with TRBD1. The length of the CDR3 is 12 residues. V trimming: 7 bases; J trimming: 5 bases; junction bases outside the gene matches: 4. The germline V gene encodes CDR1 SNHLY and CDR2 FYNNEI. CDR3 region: CASKDRSYGYTF. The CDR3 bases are TGTGCCAGCAAGGACAGGAGTTATGGCTACACCTTC.

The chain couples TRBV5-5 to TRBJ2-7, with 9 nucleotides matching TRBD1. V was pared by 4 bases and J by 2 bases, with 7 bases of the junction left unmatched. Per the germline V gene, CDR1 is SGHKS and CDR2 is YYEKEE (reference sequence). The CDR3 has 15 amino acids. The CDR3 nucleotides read TGTGCCAGCAGCCGGACAGGGGAAAGGCCCTACGAGCAGTACTTC. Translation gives CASSRTGERPYEQYF.

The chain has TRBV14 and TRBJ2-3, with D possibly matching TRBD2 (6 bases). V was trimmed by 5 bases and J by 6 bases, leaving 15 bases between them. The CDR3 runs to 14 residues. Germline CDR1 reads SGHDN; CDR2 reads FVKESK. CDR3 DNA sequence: TGTGCCAGCAGCAGGTACGGGAGTGGTGATACGCAGTATTTT. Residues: CASSRYGSGDTQYF.

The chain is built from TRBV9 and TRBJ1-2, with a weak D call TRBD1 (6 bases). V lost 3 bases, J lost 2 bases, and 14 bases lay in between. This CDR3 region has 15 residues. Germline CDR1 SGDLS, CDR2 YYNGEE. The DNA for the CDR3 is TGTGCCAGCAGCGCCCAGGACAGACGGAACTATGGCTACACCTTC. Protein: CASSAQDRRNYGYTF.

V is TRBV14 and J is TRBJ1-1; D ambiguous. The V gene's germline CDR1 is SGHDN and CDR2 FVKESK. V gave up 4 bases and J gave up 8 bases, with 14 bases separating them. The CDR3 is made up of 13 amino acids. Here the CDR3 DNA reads TGTGCCAGCAGCCCCCTTTCCGGGAGGGAAGCTTTCTTT. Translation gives CASSPLSGREAFF.

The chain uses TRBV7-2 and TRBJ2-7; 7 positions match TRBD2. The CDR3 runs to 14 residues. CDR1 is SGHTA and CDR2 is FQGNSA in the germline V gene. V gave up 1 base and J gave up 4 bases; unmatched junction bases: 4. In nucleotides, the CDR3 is TGTGCCAGCAGCTTAGTCGGTAGCGGGTACGAGCAGTACTTC. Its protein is CASSLVGSGYEQYF. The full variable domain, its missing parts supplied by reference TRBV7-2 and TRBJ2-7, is GAGVSQSPSNKVTEKGKDVELRCDPISGHTALYWYRQSLGQGLEFLIYFQGNSAPDKSGLPSDRFSAERTGGSVSTLTIQRTQQEDSAVYLCASSLVGSGYEQYFGPGTRLTVT.

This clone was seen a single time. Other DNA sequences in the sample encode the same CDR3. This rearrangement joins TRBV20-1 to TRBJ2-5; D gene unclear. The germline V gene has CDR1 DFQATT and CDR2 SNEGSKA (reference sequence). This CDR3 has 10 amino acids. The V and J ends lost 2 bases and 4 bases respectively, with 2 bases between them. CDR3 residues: CSARRETQYF. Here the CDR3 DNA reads TGCAGTGCTAGACGAGAGACCCAGTACTTC.

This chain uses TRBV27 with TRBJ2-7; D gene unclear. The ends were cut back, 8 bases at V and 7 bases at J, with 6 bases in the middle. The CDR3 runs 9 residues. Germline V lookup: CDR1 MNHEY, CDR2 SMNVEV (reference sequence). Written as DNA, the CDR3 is TGTGCCAGCGGGCGGGAGCAGTACTTC. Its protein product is CASGREQYF.

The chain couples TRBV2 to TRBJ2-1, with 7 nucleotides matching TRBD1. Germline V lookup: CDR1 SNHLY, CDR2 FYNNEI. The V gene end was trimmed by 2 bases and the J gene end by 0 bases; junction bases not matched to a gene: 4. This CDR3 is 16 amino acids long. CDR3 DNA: TGTGCCAGCAGTGAAATCTGGGACAGCTCCTACAATGAGCAGTTCTTC. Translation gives CASSEIWDSSYNEQFF. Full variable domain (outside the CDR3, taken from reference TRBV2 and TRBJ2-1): EPEVTQTPSHQVTQMGQEVILRCVPISNHLYFYWYRQILGQKVEFLVSFYNNEISEKSEIFDDQFSVERPDGSNFTLKIRSTKLEDSAMYFCASSEIWDSSYNEQFFGPGTRLTVL.

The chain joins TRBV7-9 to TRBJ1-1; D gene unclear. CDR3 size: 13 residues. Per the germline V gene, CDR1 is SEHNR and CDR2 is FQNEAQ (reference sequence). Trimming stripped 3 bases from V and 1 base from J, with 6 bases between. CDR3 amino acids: CASSLAGNTEAFF. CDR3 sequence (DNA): TGTGCCAGCAGCTTGGCCGGGAACACTGAAGCTTTCTTT.